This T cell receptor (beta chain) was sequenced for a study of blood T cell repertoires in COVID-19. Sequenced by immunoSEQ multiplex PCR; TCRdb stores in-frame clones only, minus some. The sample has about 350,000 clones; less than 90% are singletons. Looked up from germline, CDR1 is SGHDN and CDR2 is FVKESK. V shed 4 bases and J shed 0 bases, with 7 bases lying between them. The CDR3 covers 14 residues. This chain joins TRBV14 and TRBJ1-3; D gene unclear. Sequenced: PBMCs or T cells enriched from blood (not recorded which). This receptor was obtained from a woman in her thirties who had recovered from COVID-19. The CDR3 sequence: CASSLGFSGNTIYF. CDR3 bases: TGTGCCAGCAGCCTGGGCTTCTCTGGAAACACCATATATTTT.